A single sample is the source of the 6 T cell receptor beta chains below, sequenced in a study of CD8 T cells in ankylosing spondylitis. One entry per CDR3 protein results from TCRdb running MiXCR on the 5' RACE reads. The data hold some 250,000 distinct CDR3 sequences, with 20% to 30% observed a single time. The sequenced material came from blood, either unsorted or a sorted T cell fraction (not recorded which). The receptors were sampled from a male donor with ankylosing spondylitis or in good health (not recorded which).

This clonotype was counted at least ten times. This chain connects TRBV20-1 to TRBJ2-3; no firm D call. Germline V gene lookup returns CDR1 DFQATT and CDR2 SNEGSKA (reference sequence). The CDR3 is made up of 13 amino acids. V dropped 6 bases and J dropped 3 bases, with 13 bases sitting between them. In nucleotides, the CDR3 is TGCAGTGCAGCCGGGTCAAGGACAGATACGCAGTATTTT. It encodes CSAAGSRTDTQYF.

This clonotype was counted ten times or more. As DNA, the CDR3 is TGTGCCAGCACCGCAACCGGGACCGATACGCAGTATTTT. Translated: CASTATGTDTQYF. The chain links TRBV6-1 to TRBJ2-3; the D gene could be TRBD1 or TRBD2 (5 bases each). This CDR3 contains 13 residues. In germline, CDR1 is MNHNS, CDR2 SASEGT. V lost 7 bases and J 6 bases, leaving 14 bases between the germline ends.

This clonotype has ten or more counts. V gene TRBV11-1 combines with J gene TRBJ2-1; 10 bases are a match to TRBD2. Germline V lookup: CDR1 SGHAT, CDR2 FQDESV (reference sequence). J lost 6 bases, V lost 5 bases, and 16 bases had no gene match. This CDR3 region has 18 residues. CDR3 coding DNA: TGTGCCAGCAGCGCGAAAGCCCGGATAGCGGGGGGCCGCAATGAGCAGTTCTTC. Translated: CASSAKARIAGGRNEQFF.

This clonotype was observed many times. The V gene is TRBV10-3, the J gene TRBJ2-5; 16 bases align to TRBD2. From germline, CDR1 is ENHRY and CDR2 SYGVKD. J was trimmed by 3 bases and V by 6 bases; bases with no gene match: 7. The CDR3 runs to 17 residues. CDR3 residues: CAIRAGTSGGAKETQYF. As DNA, the CDR3 is TGTGCCATCAGGGCCGGGACTAGCGGGGGGGCAAAAGAGACCCAGTACTTC.

The chain recombines TRBV9 with TRBJ2-1; 7 bases are shared with TRBD2. V dropped 1 base and J dropped 4; count of bases not matched to a gene: 5. CDR3 length: 15 residues. Germline assignment: CDR1 SGDLS and CDR2 YYNGEE. CDR3 in amino acids: CASSVLDGGYNEQFF. The CDR3 bases are TGTGCCAGCAGCGTACTTGACGGGGGGTACAATGAGCAGTTCTTC.

The chain is built from TRBV7-2 and TRBJ2-3; 7 positions match TRBD1. The germline V gene has CDR1 SGHTA and CDR2 FQGNSA. V was pared by 1 base and J by 4 bases, with 5 bases of the junction left unmatched. The CDR3 totals 15 residues. In DNA, the CDR3 is TGTGCCAGCAGCTTAGGTCCAGGGGGAGCAGATACGCAGTATTTT. As protein: CASSLGPGGADTQYF.